This T cell receptor (beta chain) was retrieved from a study of cytomegalovirus exposure and HLA in healthy donors. CDR3 size: 17 residues. Germline values: CDR1 MNHEY, CDR2 SMNVEV (reference sequence). V gave up 6 bases and J gave up 0 bases, with 15 bases separating them. Some clones are missing from TCRdb's copy, which holds only in-frame ones; the method was immunoSEQ multiplex PCR. Found here are 150,000 to 200,000 clones, 80% to 85% of them singletons; the top ten hold roughly 10%. The chain carries TRBV27 and TRBJ2-6; D may be TRBD2 (5 bases). The sequence was obtained from a man aged 25 to 45 in good health and CMV-seropositive. Sequenced: PBMCs. CDR3 sequence (DNA): TGTGCCAGCAGGTTTGAGGGTTTCGGCTCTGGGGCCAACGTCCTGACTTTC. This sequence encodes CASRFEGFGSGANVLTF.